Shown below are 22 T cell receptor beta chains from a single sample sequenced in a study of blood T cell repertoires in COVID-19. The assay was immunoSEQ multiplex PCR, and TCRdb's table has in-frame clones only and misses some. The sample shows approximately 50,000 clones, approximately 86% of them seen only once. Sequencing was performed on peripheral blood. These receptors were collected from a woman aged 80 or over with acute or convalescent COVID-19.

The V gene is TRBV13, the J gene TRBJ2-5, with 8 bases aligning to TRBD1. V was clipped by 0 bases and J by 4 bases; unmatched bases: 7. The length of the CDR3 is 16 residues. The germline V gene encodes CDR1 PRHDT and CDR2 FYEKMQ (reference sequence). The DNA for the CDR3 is TGTGCCAGCAGCTTAGGTCGACAGGGGCGTTCAGAGACCCAGTACTTC. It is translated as CASSLGRQGRSETQYF.

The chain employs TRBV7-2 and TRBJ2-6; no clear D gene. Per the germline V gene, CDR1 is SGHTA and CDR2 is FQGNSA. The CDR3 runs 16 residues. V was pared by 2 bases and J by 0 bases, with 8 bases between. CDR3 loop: CASSLSFGSGANVLTF. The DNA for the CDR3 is TGTGCCAGCAGCTTATCGTTCGGCTCTGGGGCCAACGTCCTGACTTTC.

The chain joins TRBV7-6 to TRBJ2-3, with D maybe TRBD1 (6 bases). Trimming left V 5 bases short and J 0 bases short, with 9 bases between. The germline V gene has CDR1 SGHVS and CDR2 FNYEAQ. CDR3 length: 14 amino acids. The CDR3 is CASSLGQSTDTQYF. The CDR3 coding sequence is TGTGCCAGCAGCCTAGGACAGAGCACAGATACGCAGTATTTT.

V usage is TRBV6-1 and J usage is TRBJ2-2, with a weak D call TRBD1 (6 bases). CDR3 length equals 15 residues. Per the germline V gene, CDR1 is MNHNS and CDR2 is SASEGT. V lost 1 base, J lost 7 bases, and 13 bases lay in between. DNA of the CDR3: TGTGCCAGCAGTGAAGTTCCAGGGGTGAACGGGGAGCTGTTTTTT. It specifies CASSEVPGVNGELFF.

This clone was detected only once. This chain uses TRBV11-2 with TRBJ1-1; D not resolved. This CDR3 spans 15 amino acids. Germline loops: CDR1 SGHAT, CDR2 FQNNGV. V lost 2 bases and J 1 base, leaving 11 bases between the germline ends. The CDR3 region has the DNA TGTGCCAGCAGCTTAATTTCTCAGGCGAACACTGAAGCTTTCTTT. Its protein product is CASSLISQANTEAFF.

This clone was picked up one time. This chain's CDR3 is CASSIDPTDSPTNEKLFF. CDR3 nucleotide sequence: TGTGCCAGTAGTATAGACCCTACTGACAGTCCAACTAATGAAAAACTGTTTTTT. This rearrangement joins TRBV19 to TRBJ1-4; possibly TRBD1 for D (5 bases). CDR3 length equals 18 residues. Germline V gives CDR1 LNHDA, CDR2 SQIVND (reference sequence). With 0 bases removed from V and 0 bases from J, the gap between germline ends came to 14 bases.

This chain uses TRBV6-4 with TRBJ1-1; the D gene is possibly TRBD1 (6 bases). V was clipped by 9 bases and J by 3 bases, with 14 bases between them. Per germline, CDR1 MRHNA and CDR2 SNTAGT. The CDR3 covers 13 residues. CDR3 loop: CASKQGKHTEAFF. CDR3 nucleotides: TGTGCCAGTAAACAGGGCAAGCACACTGAAGCTTTCTTT.

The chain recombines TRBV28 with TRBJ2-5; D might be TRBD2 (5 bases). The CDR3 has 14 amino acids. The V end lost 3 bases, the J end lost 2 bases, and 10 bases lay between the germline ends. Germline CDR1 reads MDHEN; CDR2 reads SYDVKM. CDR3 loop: CASSLSGMQETQYF. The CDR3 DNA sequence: TGTGCCAGCAGTTTGTCCGGGATGCAAGAGACCCAGTACTTC.

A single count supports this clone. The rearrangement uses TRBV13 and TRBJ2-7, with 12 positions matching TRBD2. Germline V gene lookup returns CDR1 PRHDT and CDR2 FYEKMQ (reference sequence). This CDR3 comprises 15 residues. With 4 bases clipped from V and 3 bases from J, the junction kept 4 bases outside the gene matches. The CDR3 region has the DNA TGTGCCAGCAGCTCGAGACTAGCGGGGGTCTACGAGCAGTACTTC. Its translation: CASSSRLAGVYEQYF.

The CDR3 DNA reads TGTGCCAGCAGCTTAGATTCGGGGAGGAACACTGAAGCTTTCTTT. Its protein is CASSLDSGRNTEAFF. The chain recombines TRBV11-2 with TRBJ1-1, with D uncertain. The CDR3 has 15 amino acids. Trimming pared 0 bases from V and 1 base from J, leaving 9 bases between. CDR1 and CDR2 (germline): SGHAT, FQNNGV.

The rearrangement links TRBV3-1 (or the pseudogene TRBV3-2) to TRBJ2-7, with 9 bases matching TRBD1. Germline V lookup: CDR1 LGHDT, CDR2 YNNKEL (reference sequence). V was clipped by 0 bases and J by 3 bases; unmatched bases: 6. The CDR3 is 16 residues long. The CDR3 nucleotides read TGTGCCAGCAGCCAAGATCGGACAGGGGAGGGCTACGAGCAGTACTTC. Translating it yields CASSQDRTGEGYEQYF.

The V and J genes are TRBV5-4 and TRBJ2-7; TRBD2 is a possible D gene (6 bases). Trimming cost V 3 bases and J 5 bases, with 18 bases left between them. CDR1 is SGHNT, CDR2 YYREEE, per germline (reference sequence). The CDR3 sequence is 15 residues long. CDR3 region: CASSSRREPADEQYF. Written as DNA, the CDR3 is TGTGCCAGCAGCTCCCGTCGGGAGCCCGCGGACGAGCAGTACTTC. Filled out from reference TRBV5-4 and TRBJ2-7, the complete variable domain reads ETGVTQSPTHLIKTRGQQVTLRCSSQSGHNTVSWYQQALGQGPQFIFQYYREEENGRGNFPPRFSGLQFPNYSSELNVNALELDDSALYLCASSSRREPADEQYFGPGTRLTVT.

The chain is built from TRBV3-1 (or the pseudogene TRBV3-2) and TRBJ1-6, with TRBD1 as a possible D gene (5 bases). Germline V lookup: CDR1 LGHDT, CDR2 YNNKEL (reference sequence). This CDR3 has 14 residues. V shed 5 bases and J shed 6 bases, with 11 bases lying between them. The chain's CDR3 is CASSNRQPNSPLHF. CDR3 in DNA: TGTGCCAGCAGCAACCGACAGCCTAATTCACCCCTCCACTTT.

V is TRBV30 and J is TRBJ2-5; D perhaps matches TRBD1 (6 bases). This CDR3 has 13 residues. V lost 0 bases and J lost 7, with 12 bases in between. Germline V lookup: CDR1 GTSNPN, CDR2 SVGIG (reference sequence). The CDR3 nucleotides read TGTGCCTGGAGTGTACAGGGAATGGCGACCCAGTACTTC. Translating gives CAWSVQGMATQYF.

This CDR3 is CAIRGTSGGSNTGELFF. For the CDR3, the DNA is TGTGCCATCAGGGGGACTAGCGGGGGGTCGAACACCGGGGAGCTGTTTTTT. This chain joins TRBV10-3 and TRBJ2-2, with 15 bases identical to TRBD2. Per the germline V gene, CDR1 is ENHRY and CDR2 is SYGVKD. The ends lost 6 bases at V and 0 bases at J; junction bases unmatched: 2. There are 17 residues in the CDR3.

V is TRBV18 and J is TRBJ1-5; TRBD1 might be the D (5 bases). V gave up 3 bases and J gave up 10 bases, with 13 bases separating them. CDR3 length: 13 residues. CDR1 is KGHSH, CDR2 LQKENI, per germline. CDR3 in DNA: TGTGCCAGCTCACCCCTACAGGATATTCCCCAGCATTTT. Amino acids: CASSPLQDIPQHF.

The CDR3 coding sequence is TGCGCCAGCAGCCTCAATAGCGGGGGGGCAATGGAGACCCAGTACTTC. Protein: CASSLNSGGAMETQYF. V gene TRBV5-1 combines with J gene TRBJ2-5, with 11 bases aligning to TRBD2. With V trimmed by 4 bases and J by 5 bases, 10 bases remained unmatched. CDR1 is SGHRS, CDR2 YFSETQ, per germline. This CDR3 is 16 amino acids long.

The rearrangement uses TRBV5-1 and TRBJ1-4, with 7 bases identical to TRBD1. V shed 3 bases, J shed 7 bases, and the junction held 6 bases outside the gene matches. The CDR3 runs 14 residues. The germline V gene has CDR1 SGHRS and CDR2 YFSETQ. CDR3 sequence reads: CASSSGQRSEKLFF. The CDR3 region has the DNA TGCGCCAGCAGCTCGGGACAGCGCAGTGAAAAACTGTTTTTT.

The CDR3 reads CASSLSSGTGSSPLHF. The DNA of the CDR3 is TGTGCCAGCAGCCTCTCTTCCGGGACAGGGAGTTCACCCCTCCACTTT. The rearrangement links TRBV2 to TRBJ1-6; 9 bases fit TRBD1. This CDR3 contains 16 residues. V was clipped by 6 bases and J by 9 bases; unmatched bases: 12. Per the germline V gene, CDR1 is SNHLY and CDR2 is FYNNEI.

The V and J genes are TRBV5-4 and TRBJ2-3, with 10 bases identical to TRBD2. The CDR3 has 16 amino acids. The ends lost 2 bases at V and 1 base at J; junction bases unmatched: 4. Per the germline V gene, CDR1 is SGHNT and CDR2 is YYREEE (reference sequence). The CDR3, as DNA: TGTGCCAGCAGCTTCCCTAGCGGGGGCCGCACAGATACGCAGTATTTT. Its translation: CASSFPSGGRTDTQYF. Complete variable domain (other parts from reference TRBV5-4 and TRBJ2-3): ETGVTQSPTHLIKTRGQQVTLRCSSQSGHNTVSWYQQALGQGPQFIFQYYREEENGRGNFPPRFSGLQFPNYSSELNVNALELDDSALYLCASSFPSGGRTDTQYFGPGTRLTVL.

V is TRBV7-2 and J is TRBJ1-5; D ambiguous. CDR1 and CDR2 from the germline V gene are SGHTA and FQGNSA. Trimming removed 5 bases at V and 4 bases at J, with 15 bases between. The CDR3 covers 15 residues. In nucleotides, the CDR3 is TGTGCCAGCAGCAAGACGGCGGGAGAGAATCAGCCCCAGCATTTT. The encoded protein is CASSKTAGENQPQHF.

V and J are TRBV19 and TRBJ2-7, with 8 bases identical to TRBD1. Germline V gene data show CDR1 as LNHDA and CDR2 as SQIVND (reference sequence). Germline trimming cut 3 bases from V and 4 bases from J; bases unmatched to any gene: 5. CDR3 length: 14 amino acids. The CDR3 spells CASSIGRGRYEQYF. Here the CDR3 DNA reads TGTGCCAGTAGTATTGGCAGGGGGCGTTACGAGCAGTACTTC.